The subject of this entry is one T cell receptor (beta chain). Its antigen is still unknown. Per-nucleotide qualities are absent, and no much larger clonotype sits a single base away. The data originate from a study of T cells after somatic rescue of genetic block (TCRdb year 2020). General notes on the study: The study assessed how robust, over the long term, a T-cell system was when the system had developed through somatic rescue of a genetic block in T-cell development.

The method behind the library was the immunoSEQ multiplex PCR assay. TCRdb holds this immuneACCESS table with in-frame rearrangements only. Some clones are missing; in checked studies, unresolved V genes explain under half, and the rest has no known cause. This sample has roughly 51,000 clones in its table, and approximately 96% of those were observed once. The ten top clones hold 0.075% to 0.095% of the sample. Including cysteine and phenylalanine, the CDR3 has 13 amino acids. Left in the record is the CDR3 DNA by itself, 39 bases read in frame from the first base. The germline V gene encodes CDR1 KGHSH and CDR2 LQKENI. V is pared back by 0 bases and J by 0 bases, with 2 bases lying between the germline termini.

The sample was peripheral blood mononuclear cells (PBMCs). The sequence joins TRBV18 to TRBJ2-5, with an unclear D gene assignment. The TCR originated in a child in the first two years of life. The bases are TGTGCCAGCTCACCACCGTACCAAGAGACCCAGTACTTC. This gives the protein CASSPPYQETQYF.